Reported below is one TCR beta chain. The sample is drawn from a study of STAT5B mutations in CD4+ large granular lymphocyte leukemia. Clones were read by immunoSEQ multiplex PCR, and TCRdb kept only the in-frame ones, dropping some. The table has tens of thousands of clones, around 81% seen once; the top ten hold around 4.8%. Per the germline V gene, CDR1 is SEHNR and CDR2 is FQNEAQ (reference sequence). This CDR3 comprises 14 residues. Trimming stripped 5 bases from V and 4 bases from J, with 14 bases between. The receptor was derived from a human donor in good health. The sequenced sample consisted of CD4+ T cells from blood buffy coats. The rearrangement uses TRBV7-9 and TRBJ2-5; D is possibly TRBD2 (6 bases). The chain's CDR3 is CASSRDSGAETQYF. The CDR3 nucleotides are TGTGCCAGCAGCCGGGACTCCGGGGCAGAGACCCAGTACTTC.